The 24 T cell receptor beta chains below come from one sample, sequenced in a study of T cells in Graves' hyperthyroidism and ophthalmopathy. Amplified TCR beta CDR3 regions came from RNA transcripts. During a first-round RT-PCR of the TCR CDR3, the HTBI primer set was used. Via MiXCR, TCRdb re-called the multiplex PCR reads, giving one row per CDR3 protein. The profile shows a few hundred thousand distinct CDR3 sequences, about a sixth of them singletons. Sequencing used blood. The receptor set was obtained from a woman aged 55-69 years with Graves' ophthalmopathy.

Ten or more counts support this clonotype. The chain carries TRBV19 and TRBJ1-1; D gene unclear. Deletions cut 5 bases from V and 5 bases from J, with 15 bases between. Germline CDR1 reads LNHDA; CDR2 reads SQIVND (reference sequence). The CDR3 is made up of 14 amino acids. CDR3 DNA: TGTGCCAGTAGTGCGCAGTGGGTTGGGACTGAAGCTTTCTTT. Its protein is CASSAQWVGTEAFF.

This chain uses TRBV6-1 with TRBJ1-2, with 11 bases that match TRBD1. CDR1 and CDR2 from the germline V gene are MNHNS and SASEGT. After removal of 6 bases from V and 9 bases from J, the junction contained 12 bases not matched to a gene. The CDR3 is 15 residues long. The CDR3 DNA follows: TGTGCCAGCAGGGGGGACTTTGGACAGGGGGCTAGCTACACCTTC. Amino acid sequence: CASRGDFGQGASYTF.

In its sample, this clonotype was seen many times. This sequence joins TRBV5-1 and TRBJ1-5, with D possibly being TRBD1 (5 bases). The V gene lost 0 bases and the J gene lost 0 bases, with 7 bases spanning the gap. Germline assignment: CDR1 SGHRS and CDR2 YFSETQ. This CDR3 is built from 15 residues. The CDR3 protein is CASSLAGASNQPQHF. DNA of the CDR3: TGCGCCAGCAGCTTGGCTGGGGCTAGCAATCAGCCCCAGCATTTT.

The table lists this clonotype with many counts. The V and J genes are TRBV29-1 and TRBJ1-2; D call uncertain. Trimming left V 1 base short and J 7 bases short, with 10 bases between. CDR3 length: 12 residues. Germline V gene sequence: CDR1 SQVTM, CDR2 ANQGSEA. The chain's CDR3 is CSVEVQRAGYTF. The DNA for the CDR3 is TGCAGCGTTGAAGTACAGCGAGCTGGCTACACCTTC.

This clonotype was seen many times. This chain joins TRBV10-2 and TRBJ1-5; TRBD1 might be the D (6 bases). CDR3 length equals 17 residues. The germline V gene encodes CDR1 WSHSY and CDR2 SAAADI. Trimming took 6 bases from V and 2 from J, leaving 20 bases between them. The CDR3 coding sequence is TGCGCCAGCAGGCCTACAGGGTACCCTATGGGCAATCAGCCCCAGCATTTT. Its protein product is CASRPTGYPMGNQPQHF.

The V gene is TRBV5-1, the J gene TRBJ2-5, with 7 positions matching TRBD1. This CDR3 contains 15 residues. The germline V gene has CDR1 SGHRS and CDR2 YFSETQ. Trimming cost V 0 bases and J 3 bases; bases outside gene matches: 5. The CDR3 nucleotides read TGCGCCAGCAGCTTGGATGCAGGGACAGAAGAGACCCAGTACTTC. Encoded protein: CASSLDAGTEETQYF.

This clonotype has a count of ten or more. The chain recombines TRBV18 with TRBJ1-1, with a possible D match to TRBD1 (5 bases). Germline V gene lookup returns CDR1 KGHSH and CDR2 LQKENI. Trimming cost V 3 bases and J 6 bases, with 14 bases left between them. The CDR3 loop spans 14 amino acids. CDR3 in DNA: TGTGCCAGCTCACCTACTGGGGCTGGGGCTGAAGCTTTCTTT. Its translation is CASSPTGAGAEAFF.

This rearrangement joins TRBV6-8 to TRBJ2-7; D is perhaps TRBD1 (5 bases). Germline lookup yields CDR1 MNHGY and CDR2 SAAAGT. This CDR3 is 14 amino acids long. V was shortened by 0 bases and J by 0 bases, with 6 bases between the two germline ends. The CDR3: CASSYSQGSYEQYF. In DNA form, the CDR3 reads TGTGCCAGCAGTTACTCGCAGGGCTCCTACGAGCAGTACTTC.

In its sample, this clonotype was seen many times. V usage is TRBV6-2 or TRBV6-3 and J usage is TRBJ2-7; D is unclear. The germline V gene has CDR1 MNHEY and CDR2 SVGEGT. Trimming stripped 2 bases from V and 0 bases from J, with 8 bases between. The CDR3 runs 14 residues. The CDR3 DNA reads TGTGCCAGCAGTTACCGTAGGAGCTCCTACGAGCAGTACTTC. Residues: CASSYRRSSYEQYF.

This clonotype was detected ten times or more. This chain links TRBV27 with TRBJ1-5; D might be TRBD1 (5 bases). V dropped 6 bases and J dropped 2 bases, with 17 bases sitting between them. The CDR3 has 16 amino acids. In germline, CDR1 is MNHEY, CDR2 SMNVEV (reference sequence). The CDR3 spells CASSPWTGRGNQPQHF. Here the CDR3 DNA reads TGTGCCAGCAGCCCCTGGACGGGGCGGGGCAATCAGCCCCAGCATTTT.

This clonotype was seen at least ten times. The J gene is TRBJ1-2, the V gene TRBV27; tentative D call: TRBD1 (5 bases). CDR1 is MNHEY and CDR2 is SMNVEV in the germline V gene (reference sequence). Trimming took 6 bases from V and 7 from J, leaving 18 bases between them. This CDR3 has 14 residues. The chain's CDR3 is CASSSWDPPRGYTF. DNA of the CDR3: TGTGCCAGCAGCTCCTGGGACCCGCCCCGTGGCTACACCTTC.

The chain recombines TRBV6-2 or TRBV6-3 with TRBJ1-6; TRBD1 matches at 9 bases. Trimming took 4 bases from V and 8 from J; bases not matched to a gene: 3. The CDR3 spans 14 residues. Germline CDR1 MNHEY, CDR2 SVGEGT. CDR3 amino acids: CASSSGQGYSPLHF. CDR3 DNA sequence: TGTGCCAGCAGTTCGGGACAGGGCTATTCACCCCTCCACTTT.

This clonotype was detected only a few times. J is TRBJ2-7 and V is TRBV28; 13 bases fit TRBD2. This CDR3 has 15 amino acids. Germline V gene sequence: CDR1 MDHEN, CDR2 SYDVKM. The junction had 5 bases not matched to a gene; V was cut back by 4 bases and J by 5 bases. In nucleotides, the CDR3 is TGTGCCAGCAGTTACACTAGCGGGAGGGTCGACGAGCAGTACTTC. It codes for CASSYTSGRVDEQYF. The complete variable domain, with remaining parts taken from reference TRBV28 and TRBJ2-7, reads DVKVTQSSRYLVKRTGEKVFLECVQDMDHENMFWYRQDPGLGLRLIYFSYDVKMKEKGDIPEGYSVSREKKERFSLILESASTNQTSMYLCASSYTSGRVDEQYFGPGTRLTVT.

About this clonotype itself: A read error is possible here, since a much larger clone lies one base away. The chain combines TRBV6-1 with TRBJ2-2; TRBD2 might be the D (5 bases). This CDR3 has 12 amino acids. Germline CDR1 MNHNS, CDR2 SASEGT. CDR3 DNA sequence: TGTGCCCACGAGGTGAACACCGGGGAGCCGTTTTTT. Its translation is CAHEVNTGEPFF.

Ten or more counts support this clonotype. The rearrangement joins TRBV7-8 to TRBJ2-3, with D unresolved. Germline loops: CDR1 SGHVS, CDR2 FQNEAQ. There are 14 residues in the CDR3. Trimming stripped 2 bases from V and 3 bases from J, with 9 bases between. The CDR3 here is CASSLQSPTDTQYF. CDR3 DNA sequence: TGTGCCAGCAGCTTACAGTCTCCGACAGATACGCAGTATTTT.

This clonotype was seen only a few times. The chain recombines TRBV20-1 with TRBJ2-7; TRBD2 is a possible D gene (6 bases). V was pared by 0 bases and J by 0 bases, with 15 bases between. The CDR3 loop spans 16 amino acids. Germline-derived CDR1 and CDR2 are DFQATT and SNEGSKA (reference sequence). The CDR3 DNA reads as TGCAGTGCTAGAGATCTGGAGGTCGGGAGCTCCTACGAGCAGTACTTC. Translation: CSARDLEVGSSYEQYF.

This clonotype was counted at least ten times. The rearrangement joins TRBV6-5 to TRBJ2-7; D possibly uses TRBD1 or TRBD2 (6 bases each). Germline V gene sequence: CDR1 MNHEY, CDR2 SVGAGI. The CDR3 length is 18 residues. V was pared by 2 bases and J by 2 bases, with 22 bases between. The CDR3 coding sequence is TGTGCCAGCAGTTACCGCCAAAGTGGGCAGGGGACTCCCTACGAGCAGTACTTC. It is translated as CASSYRQSGQGTPYEQYF.

This clonotype was observed at least ten times. This chain links TRBV27 with TRBJ1-1; the D is unclear. V lost 4 bases, J lost 0 bases, and 12 bases lay in between. CDR3 length: 15 amino acids. Germline loops: CDR1 MNHEY, CDR2 SMNVEV (reference sequence). The CDR3 sequence is CASSSLRDMNTEAFF. CDR3 nucleotide sequence: TGTGCCAGCAGTTCCCTTCGTGACATGAACACTGAAGCTTTCTTT.

In its sample, this clonotype was seen many times. V usage is TRBV11-3 and J usage is TRBJ2-7; D is uncertain. The germline gives CDR1 SGHNT, CDR2 YENEEA. V was trimmed by 0 bases and J by 6 bases, leaving 6 bases between them. This CDR3 has 12 amino acids. The CDR3 spells CASSLDGREQYF. The CDR3 bases are TGTGCCAGCAGCTTAGATGGGCGCGAGCAGTACTTC.

Remarks on this clonotype: This clone may be a read error of a much larger clone one base away. The chain employs TRBV28 and TRBJ1-5; D call uncertain. CDR1 and CDR2 from the germline V gene are MDHEN and SYDVKM. The CDR3 is 14 amino acids. CDR3 in amino acids: CASSLDLGNQPKHF. CDR3 in DNA: TGTGCCAGCAGTTTAGACTTGGGAAATCAGCCCAAGCATTTT.

The table lists this clonotype with many counts. J is TRBJ2-3 and V is TRBV7-2; 9 nucleotides match TRBD2. With V trimmed by 5 bases and J by 2 bases, 8 bases remained unmatched. CDR1 and CDR2 from the germline V gene are SGHTA and FQGNSA. The CDR3 spans 16 residues. The DNA for the CDR3 is TGTGCCAGCAGCCAAGCTGGACTAGCGTACACAGATACGCAGTATTTT. As protein: CASSQAGLAYTDTQYF.

This clonotype was counted many times. The rearrangement joins TRBV20-1 to TRBJ2-1, with 9 bases identical to TRBD2. The V gene end was trimmed by 1 base and the J gene end by 0 bases; junction bases not matched to a gene: 7. The CDR3 runs 17 residues. Looked up from germline, CDR1 is DFQATT and CDR2 is SNEGSKA (reference sequence). This CDR3 reads CSARAALAGSSYNEQFF. CDR3 nucleotides: TGCAGTGCTAGAGCCGCCCTAGCGGGGAGCTCCTACAATGAGCAGTTCTTC.

This clonotype was found many times. The chain's CDR3 is CASSPDDVGYTF. The CDR3 DNA follows: TGTGCCAGCTCACCAGACGACGTTGGCTACACCTTC. This chain connects TRBV18 to TRBJ1-2; D not resolved. The CDR3 totals 12 residues. Germline CDR1 and CDR2: KGHSH and LQKENI. V was cut by 2 bases and J by 7 bases, with 8 bases left in between. Together with reference TRBV18 and TRBJ1-2, the CDR3 gives the full variable domain: NAGVMQNPRHLVRRRGQEARLRCSPMKGHSHVYWYRQLPEEGLKFMVYLQKENIIDESGMPKERFSAEFPKEGPSILRIQQVVRGDSAAYFCASSPDDVGYTFGSGTRLTVV.

This clonotype turned up a few times. The rearrangement links TRBV27 to TRBJ1-3; D gene unclear. This CDR3 has 13 residues. Germline CDR1 and CDR2: MNHEY and SMNVEV (reference sequence). The V and J ends lost 2 bases and 4 bases respectively, with 6 bases between them. The CDR3 DNA sequence: TGTGCCAGCAGTTTAATTCTAGGAAACACCATATATTTT. Its protein is CASSLILGNTIYF.